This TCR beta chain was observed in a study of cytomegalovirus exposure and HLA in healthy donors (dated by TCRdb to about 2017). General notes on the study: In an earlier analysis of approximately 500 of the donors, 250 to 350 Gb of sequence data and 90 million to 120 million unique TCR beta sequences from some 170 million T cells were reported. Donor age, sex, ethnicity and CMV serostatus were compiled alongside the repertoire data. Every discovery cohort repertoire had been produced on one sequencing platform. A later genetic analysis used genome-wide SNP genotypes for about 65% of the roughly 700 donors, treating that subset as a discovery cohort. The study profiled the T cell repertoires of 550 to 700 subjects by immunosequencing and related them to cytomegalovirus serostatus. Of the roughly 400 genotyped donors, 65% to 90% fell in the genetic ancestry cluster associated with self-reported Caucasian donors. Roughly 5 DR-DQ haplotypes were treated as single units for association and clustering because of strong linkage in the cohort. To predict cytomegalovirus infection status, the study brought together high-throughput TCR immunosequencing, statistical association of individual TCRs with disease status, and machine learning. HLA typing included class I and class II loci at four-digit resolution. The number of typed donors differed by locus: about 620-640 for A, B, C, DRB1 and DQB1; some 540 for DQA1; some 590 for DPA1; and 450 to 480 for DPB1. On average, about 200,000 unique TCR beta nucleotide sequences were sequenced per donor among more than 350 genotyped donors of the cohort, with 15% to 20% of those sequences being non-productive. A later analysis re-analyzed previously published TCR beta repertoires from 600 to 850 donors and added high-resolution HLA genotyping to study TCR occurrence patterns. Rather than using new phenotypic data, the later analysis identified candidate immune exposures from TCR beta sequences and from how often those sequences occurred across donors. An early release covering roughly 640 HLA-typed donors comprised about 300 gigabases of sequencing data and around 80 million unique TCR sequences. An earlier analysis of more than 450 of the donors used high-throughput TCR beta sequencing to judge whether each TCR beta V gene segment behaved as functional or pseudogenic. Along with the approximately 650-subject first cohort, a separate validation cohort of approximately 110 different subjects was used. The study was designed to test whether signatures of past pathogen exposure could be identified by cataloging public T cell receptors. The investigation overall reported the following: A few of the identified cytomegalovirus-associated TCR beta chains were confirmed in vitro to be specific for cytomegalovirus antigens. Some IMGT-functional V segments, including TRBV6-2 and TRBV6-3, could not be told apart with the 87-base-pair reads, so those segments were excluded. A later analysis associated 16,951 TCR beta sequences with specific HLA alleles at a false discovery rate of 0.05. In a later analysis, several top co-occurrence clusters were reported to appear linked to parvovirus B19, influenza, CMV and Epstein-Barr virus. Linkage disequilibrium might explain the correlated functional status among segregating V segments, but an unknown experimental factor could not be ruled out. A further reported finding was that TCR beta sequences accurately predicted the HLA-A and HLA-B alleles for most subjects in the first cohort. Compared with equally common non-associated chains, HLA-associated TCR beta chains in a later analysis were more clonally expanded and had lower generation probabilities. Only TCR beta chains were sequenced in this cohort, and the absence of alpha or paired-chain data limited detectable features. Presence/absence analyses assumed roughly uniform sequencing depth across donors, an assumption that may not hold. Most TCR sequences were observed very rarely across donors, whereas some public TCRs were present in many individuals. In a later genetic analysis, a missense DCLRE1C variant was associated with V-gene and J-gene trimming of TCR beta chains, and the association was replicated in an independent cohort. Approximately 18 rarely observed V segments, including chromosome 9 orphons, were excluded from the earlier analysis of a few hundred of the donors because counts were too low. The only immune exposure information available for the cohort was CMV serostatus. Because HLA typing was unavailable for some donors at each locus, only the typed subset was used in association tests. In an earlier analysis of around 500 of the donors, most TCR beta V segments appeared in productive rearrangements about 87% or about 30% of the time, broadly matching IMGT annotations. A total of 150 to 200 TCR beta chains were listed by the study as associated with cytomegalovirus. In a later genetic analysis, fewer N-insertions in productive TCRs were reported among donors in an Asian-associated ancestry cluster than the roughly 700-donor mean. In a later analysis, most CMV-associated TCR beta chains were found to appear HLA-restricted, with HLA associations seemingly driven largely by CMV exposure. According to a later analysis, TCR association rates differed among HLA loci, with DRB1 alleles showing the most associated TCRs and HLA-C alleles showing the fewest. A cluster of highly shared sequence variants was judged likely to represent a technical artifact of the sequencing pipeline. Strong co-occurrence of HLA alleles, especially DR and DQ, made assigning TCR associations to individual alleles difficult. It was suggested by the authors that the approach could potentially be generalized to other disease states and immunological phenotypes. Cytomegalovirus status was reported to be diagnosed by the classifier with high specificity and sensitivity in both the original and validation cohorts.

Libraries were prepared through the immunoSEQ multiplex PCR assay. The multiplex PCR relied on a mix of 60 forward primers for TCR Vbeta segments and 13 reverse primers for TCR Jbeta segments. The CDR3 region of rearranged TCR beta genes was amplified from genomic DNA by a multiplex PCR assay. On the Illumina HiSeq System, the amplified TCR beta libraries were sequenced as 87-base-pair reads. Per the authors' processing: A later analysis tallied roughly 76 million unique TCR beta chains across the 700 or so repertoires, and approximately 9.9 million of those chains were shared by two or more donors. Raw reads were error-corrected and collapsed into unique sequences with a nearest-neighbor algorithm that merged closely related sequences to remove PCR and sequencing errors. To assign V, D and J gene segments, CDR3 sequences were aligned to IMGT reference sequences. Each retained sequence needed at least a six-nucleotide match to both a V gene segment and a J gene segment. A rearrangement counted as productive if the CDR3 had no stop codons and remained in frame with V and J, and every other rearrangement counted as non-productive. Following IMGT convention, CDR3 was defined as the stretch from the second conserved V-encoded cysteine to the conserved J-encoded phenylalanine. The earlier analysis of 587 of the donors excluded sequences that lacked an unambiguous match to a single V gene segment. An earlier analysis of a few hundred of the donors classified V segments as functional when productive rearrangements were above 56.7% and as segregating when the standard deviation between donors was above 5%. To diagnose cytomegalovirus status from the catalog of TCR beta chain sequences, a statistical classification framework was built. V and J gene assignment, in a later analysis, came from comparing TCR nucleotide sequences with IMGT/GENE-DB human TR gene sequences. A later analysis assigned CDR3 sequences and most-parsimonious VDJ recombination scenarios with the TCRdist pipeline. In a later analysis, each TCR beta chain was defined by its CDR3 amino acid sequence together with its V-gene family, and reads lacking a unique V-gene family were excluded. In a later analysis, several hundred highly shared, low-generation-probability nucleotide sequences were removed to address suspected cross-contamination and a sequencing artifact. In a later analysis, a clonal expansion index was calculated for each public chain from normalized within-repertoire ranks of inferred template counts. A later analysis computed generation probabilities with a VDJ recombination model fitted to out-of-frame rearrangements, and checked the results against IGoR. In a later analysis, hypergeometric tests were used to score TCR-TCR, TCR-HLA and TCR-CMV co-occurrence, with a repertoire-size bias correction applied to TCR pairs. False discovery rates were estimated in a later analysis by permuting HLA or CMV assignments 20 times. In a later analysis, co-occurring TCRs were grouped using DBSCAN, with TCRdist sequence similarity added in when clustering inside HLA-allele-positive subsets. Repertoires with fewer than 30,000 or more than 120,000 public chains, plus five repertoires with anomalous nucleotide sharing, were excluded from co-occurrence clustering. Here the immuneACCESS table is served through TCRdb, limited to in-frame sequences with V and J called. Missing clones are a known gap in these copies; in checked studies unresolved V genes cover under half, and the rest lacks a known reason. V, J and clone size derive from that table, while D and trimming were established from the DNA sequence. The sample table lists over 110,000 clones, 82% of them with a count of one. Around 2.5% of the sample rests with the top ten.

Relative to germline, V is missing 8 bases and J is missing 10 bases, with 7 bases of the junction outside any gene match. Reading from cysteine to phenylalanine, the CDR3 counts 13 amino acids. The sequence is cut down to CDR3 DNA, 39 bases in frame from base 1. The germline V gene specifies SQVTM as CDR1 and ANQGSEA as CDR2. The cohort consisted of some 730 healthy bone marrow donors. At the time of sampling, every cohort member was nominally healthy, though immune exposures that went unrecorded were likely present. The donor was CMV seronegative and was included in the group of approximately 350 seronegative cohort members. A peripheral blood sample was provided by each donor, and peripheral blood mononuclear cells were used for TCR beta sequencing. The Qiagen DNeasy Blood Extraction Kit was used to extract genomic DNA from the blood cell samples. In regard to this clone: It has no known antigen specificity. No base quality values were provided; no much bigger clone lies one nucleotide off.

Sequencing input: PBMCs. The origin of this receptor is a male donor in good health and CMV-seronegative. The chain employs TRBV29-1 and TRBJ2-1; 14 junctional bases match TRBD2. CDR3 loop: CSPQGLAGGEQFF. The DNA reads TGCAGCCCGCAAGGACTAGCGGGAGGCGAGCAGTTCTTC.